Below, one TCR beta chain is given with its context. Antigen: not known. The source of the sample is a study of post-analysis software for immune sequencing data. V lost 7 bases, J lost 6 bases, and 9 bases stayed unmatched. CDR1 is ENHRY and CDR2 is SYGVKD in the germline V gene. This CDR3 comprises 14 residues. Unique molecular identifiers featured in each of the TCR beta cDNA libraries. When about 0.9 to 11 million T cells were used, they gave 500,000 or so cDNA molecules. TCRdb passed the PCR reads through MiXCR, listing each CDR3 protein once. The sample carries roughly 620,000 distinct CDR3 sequences, around 47% recorded once. Points from the study as a whole: The study found TRBV5-6, TRBV5-1 and TRBV20-1 among roughly 5 TRBV segments more frequent in patients than controls.

The sequence was collected from a girl between 10 and 17 years old with multiple sclerosis. The chain combines TRBV10-3 with TRBJ2-1; the match to TRBD2 covers 7 bases. Sequenced sample: blood. The CDR3 DNA sequence: TGTGCCATCACGGCTAGCGGTAGTGGCAATGAGCAGTTCTTC. This sequence encodes CAITASGSGNEQFF.